This TCR beta chain originates from a study of beta chain features in type 1 diabetes. Turning to the study itself: Examined across all samples were around 110 million sorted cells. The study's findings and limits: TCRB CDR3 length was moderately but significantly reduced in all four CD4+ subsets of Type 1 diabetes patients. Unsettled here was the matter of whether HLA type influences TCRB rearrangement.

A note on this clone: Its target is not known.

Expressed TCRB transcripts were sequenced after all isolated RNA was converted to cDNA. Produced via immunoSEQ multiplex PCR; TCRdb's table is partial and in-frame only. The sample carries 150,000 or so clones, roughly 63% recorded once. Sorting based on CD45RO/CCR7/CD25/CD127/CD95/CD27 separated CD4+ naive, central memory, regulatory and stem cell-like memory cells. The V gene lost 3 bases and the J gene lost 4 bases, with 12 bases spanning the gap. The CDR3 is 13 amino acids. CDR1 is SQVTM, CDR2 ANQGSEA, per germline. This chain joins TRBV29-1 and TRBJ2-5; maybe TRBD1 (6 bases). The specimen was naive CD4+ T cells from blood. The receptor was derived from a man aged 25-45 years with type 1 diabetes. The CDR3 here is CSVEQGFGETQYF. As DNA, the CDR3 is TGCAGCGTTGAGCAGGGGTTTGGAGAGACCCAGTACTTC.